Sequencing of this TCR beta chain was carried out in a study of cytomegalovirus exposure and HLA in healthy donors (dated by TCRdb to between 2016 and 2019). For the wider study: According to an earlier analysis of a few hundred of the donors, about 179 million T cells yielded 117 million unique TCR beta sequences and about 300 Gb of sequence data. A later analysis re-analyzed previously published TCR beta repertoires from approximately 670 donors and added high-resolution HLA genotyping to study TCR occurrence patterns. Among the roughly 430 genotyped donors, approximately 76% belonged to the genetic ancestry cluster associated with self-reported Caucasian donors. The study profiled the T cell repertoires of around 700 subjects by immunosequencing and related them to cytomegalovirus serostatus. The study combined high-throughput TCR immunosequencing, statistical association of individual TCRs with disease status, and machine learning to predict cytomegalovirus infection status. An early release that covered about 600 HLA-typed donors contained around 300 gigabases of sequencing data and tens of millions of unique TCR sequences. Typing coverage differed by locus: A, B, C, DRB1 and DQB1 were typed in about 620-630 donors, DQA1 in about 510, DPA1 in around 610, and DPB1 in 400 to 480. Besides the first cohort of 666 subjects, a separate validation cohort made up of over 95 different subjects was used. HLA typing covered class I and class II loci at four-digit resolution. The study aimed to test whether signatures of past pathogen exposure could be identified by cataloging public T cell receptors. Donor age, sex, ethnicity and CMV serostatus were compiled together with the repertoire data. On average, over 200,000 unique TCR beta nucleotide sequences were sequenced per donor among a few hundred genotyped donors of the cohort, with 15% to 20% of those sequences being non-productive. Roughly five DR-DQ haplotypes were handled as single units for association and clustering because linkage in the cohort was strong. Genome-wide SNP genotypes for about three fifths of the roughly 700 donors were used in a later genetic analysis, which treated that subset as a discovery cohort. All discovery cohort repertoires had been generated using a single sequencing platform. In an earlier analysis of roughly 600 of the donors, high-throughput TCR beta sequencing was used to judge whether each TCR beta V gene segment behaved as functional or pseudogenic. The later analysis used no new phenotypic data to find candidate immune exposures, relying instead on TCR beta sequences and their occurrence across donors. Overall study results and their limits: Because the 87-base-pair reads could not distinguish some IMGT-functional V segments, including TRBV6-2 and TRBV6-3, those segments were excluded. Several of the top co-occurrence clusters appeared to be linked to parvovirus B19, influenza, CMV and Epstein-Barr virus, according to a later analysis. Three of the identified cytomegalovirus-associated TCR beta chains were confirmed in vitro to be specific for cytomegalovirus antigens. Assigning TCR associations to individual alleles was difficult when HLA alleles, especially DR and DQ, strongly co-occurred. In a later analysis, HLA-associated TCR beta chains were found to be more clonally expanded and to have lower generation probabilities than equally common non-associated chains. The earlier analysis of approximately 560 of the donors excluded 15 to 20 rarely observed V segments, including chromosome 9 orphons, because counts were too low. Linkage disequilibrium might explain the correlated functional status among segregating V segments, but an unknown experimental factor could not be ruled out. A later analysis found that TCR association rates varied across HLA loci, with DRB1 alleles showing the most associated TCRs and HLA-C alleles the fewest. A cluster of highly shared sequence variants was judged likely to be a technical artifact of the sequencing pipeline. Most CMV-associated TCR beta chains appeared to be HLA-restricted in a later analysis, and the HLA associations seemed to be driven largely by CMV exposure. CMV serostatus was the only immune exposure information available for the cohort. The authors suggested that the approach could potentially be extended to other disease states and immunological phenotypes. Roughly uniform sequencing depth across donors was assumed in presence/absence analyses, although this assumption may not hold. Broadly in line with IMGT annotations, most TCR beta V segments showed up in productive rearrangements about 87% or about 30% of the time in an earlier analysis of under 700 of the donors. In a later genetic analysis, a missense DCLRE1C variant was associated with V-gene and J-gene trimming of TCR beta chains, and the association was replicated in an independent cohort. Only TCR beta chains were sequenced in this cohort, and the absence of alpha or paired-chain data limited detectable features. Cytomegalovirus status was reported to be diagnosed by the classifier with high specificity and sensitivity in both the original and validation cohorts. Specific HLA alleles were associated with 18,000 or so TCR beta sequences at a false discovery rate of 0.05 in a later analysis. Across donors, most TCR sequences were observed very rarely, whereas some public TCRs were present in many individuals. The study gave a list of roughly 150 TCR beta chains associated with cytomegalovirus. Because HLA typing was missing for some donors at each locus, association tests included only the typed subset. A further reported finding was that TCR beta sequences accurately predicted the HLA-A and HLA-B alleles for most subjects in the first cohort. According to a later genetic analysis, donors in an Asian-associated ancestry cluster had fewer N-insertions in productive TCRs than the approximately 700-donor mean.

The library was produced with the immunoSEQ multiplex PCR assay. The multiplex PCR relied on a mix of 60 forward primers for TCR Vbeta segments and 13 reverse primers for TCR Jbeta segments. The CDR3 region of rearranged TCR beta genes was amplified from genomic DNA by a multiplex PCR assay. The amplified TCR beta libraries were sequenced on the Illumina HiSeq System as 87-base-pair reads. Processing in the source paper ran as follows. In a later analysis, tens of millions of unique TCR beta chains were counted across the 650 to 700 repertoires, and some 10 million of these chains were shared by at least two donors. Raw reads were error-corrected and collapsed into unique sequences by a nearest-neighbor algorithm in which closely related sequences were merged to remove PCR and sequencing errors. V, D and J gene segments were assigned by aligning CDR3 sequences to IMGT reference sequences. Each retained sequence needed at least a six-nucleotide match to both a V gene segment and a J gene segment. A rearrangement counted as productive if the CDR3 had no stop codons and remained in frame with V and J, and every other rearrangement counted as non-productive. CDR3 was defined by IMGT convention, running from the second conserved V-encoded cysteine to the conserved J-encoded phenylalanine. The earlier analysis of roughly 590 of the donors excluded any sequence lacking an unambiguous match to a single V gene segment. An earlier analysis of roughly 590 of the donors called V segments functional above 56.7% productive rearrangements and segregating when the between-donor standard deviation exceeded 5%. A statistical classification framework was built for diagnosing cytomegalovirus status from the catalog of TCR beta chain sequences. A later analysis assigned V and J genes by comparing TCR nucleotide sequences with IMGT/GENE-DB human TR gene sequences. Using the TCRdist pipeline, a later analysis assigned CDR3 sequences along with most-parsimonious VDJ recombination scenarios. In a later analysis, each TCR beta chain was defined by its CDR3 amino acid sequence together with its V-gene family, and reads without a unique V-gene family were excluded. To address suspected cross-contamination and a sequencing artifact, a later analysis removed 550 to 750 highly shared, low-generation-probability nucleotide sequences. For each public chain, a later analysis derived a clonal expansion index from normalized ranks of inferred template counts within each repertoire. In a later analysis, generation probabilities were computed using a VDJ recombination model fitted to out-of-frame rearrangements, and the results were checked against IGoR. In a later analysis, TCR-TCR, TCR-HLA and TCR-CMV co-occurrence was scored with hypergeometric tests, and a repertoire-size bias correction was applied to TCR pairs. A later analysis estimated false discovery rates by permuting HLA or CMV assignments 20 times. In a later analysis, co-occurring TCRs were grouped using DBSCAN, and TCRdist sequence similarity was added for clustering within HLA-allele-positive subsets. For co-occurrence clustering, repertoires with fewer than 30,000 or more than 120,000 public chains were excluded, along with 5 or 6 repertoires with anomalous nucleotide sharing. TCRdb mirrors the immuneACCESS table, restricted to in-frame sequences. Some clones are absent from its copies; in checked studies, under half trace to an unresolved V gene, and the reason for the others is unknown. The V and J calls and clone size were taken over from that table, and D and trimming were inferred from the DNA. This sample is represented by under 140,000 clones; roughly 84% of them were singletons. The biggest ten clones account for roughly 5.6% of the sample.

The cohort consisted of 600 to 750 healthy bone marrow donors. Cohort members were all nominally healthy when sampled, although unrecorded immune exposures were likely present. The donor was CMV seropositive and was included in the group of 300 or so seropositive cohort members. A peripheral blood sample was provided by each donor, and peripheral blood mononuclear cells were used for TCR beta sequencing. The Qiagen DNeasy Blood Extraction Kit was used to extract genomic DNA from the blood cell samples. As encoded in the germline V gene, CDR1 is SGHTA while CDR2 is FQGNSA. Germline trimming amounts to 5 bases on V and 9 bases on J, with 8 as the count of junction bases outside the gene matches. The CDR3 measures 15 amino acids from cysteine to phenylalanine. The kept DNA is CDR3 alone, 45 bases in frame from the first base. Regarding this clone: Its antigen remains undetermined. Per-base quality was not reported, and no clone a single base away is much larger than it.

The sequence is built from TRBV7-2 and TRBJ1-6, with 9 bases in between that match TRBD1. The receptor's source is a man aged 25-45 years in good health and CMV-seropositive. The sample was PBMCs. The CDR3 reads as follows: CASSPGTGGSSPLHF. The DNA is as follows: TGTGCCAGCAGCCCCGGAACAGGGGGCTCTTCACCCCTCCACTTT.